The rows below give T cell receptor beta chains drawn from one sample of a study of blood T cell repertoires in COVID-19. Sequencing used immunoSEQ multiplex PCR; TCRdb keeps in-frame clones, though not all of them. Of around 250,000 clones in the sample, roughly 85% are singletons; the top ten hold around 2.9%. Sequenced: peripheral blood. These receptors came from a woman between 25 and 40 years old with active or convalescent COVID-19. The CDR3 runs from the conserved cysteine through the conserved F or W. The order of the fields is CDR3 protein, CDR3 DNA, V gene, J gene, clone size, D gene. The D gene is left open where the match is weak. The listing skips clone size in some rows; elsewhere it reads once, few, many or a size class.

CASTPGGGNEQFF	TGCGCCAGCACCCCTGGGGGGGGCAATGAGCAGTTCTTC	TRBV5-1	TRBJ2-1	many	TRBD2
CASSRDRTNTEAFF	TGTGCCAGTAGCCGGGACAGGACCAACACTGAAGCTTTCTTT	TRBV19	TRBJ1-1	.	TRBD1
CAIRGQGAGDEQYF	TGTGCCATCAGGGGACAGGGGGCTGGGGACGAGCAGTACTTC	TRBV10-3	TRBJ2-7	.	TRBD1
CASSLGGLGTEAFF	TGTGCCAGCAGCTTGGGGGGGCTGGGCACTGAAGCTTTCTTT	TRBV5-4	TRBJ1-1	.	.
CASSPGTTVEETQYF	TGTGCCAGCAGCCCGGGGACTACGGTGGAGGAGACCCAGTACTTC	TRBV3-1/TRBV3-2	TRBJ2-5	.	TRBD2
CASSADRAGYNEQFF	TGTGCCAGCAGCGCGGACAGGGCGGGCTACAATGAGCAGTTCTTC	TRBV5-4	TRBJ2-1	once	TRBD1
CASSLPTGGREQFF	TGTGCCAGCAGCTTACCCACAGGGGGTCGGGAGCAGTTCTTC	TRBV7-6	TRBJ2-1	.	TRBD1
CASSPPRGTYNEQFF	TGTGCCAGCTCACCACCCAGGGGGACCTACAATGAGCAGTTCTTC	TRBV18	TRBJ2-1	.	TRBD1
CASSYTLQGNTQYF	TGTGCCAGCAGTTACACCCTACAGGGGAATACGCAGTATTTT	TRBV6-5	TRBJ2-3	once	TRBD1
CASSRTGYEKLFF	TGTGCCAGCAGTCGGACAGGGTATGAAAAACTGTTTTTT	TRBV27	TRBJ1-4	.	TRBD1
CASSLHRGGRYNEQFF	TGTGCCAGCAGCCTGCATCGGGGGGGCAGGTACAATGAGCAGTTCTTC	TRBV7-2	TRBJ2-1	once	TRBD2
CASALTAMNTEAFF	TGTGCTAGTGCTCTAACAGCCATGAACACTGAAGCTTTCTTT	TRBV12-5	TRBJ1-1	.	.
CASSLQHLSSGNTGELFF	TGTGCCAGCAGCTTACAACACCTATCTAGCGGGAACACCGGGGAGCTGTTTTTT	TRBV7-2	TRBJ2-2	once	TRBD2
CAISESGLAGDEQYF	TGTGCCATCAGTGAGTCGGGACTAGCGGGGGACGAGCAGTACTTC	TRBV10-3	TRBJ2-7	.	TRBD2
CASSYAGNTEAFF	TGTGCCAGCAGCTACGCAGGGAACACTGAAGCTTTCTTT	TRBV9	TRBJ1-1	.	.
CASRAGETQYF	TGTGCCAGCAGGGCGGGGGAGACCCAGTACTTC	TRBV7-3	TRBJ2-5	.	.
CASTPQGRYGYTF	TGTGCCAGTACCCCACAGGGCAGGTATGGCTACACCTTC	TRBV19	TRBJ1-2	.	.
CASSRGQGGYGYTF	TGTGCCAGTAGTAGGGGACAGGGCGGCTATGGCTACACCTTC	TRBV19	TRBJ1-2	.	TRBD1
CASSLQRGESYEQYF	TGTGCCAGCAGCCTTCAGCGGGGGGAGTCCTACGAGCAGTACTTC	TRBV4-2	TRBJ2-7	.	TRBD2
CASSLAAVSTDTQYF	TGTGCCAGCAGCTTGGCTGCGGTTAGCACAGATACGCAGTATTTT	TRBV5-4	TRBJ2-3	.	.
CASTQGTHGYTF	TGTGCCAGCACCCAGGGGACCCATGGCTACACCTTC	TRBV6-5	TRBJ1-2	.	.
CASSQVAGTNYGYTF	TGCGCCAGCAGCCAAGTAGCCGGGACTAACTATGGCTACACCTTC	TRBV4-3	TRBJ1-2	.	.
CASSIPGRGNEKLFF	TGTGCCAGCAGCATACCAGGGCGGGGGAATGAAAAACTGTTTTTT	TRBV5-8	TRBJ1-4	few	.
CASSLATRQIQETQYF	TGTGCCAGCAGCTTAGCGACAAGACAGATCCAAGAGACCCAGTACTTC	TRBV7-2	TRBJ2-5	.	.
CASSPLSGGAGAETQYF	TGTGCCAGCAGCCCCCTGAGCGGGGGGGCAGGGGCAGAGACCCAGTACTTC	TRBV7-8	TRBJ2-5	.	TRBD2
CASSPRGNTQETQYF	TGTGCCAGCTCACCTCGCGGGAACACCCAAGAGACCCAGTACTTC	TRBV18	TRBJ2-5	.	.
CASSSGNTGELFF	TGTGCCAGCAGCTCCGGGAACACCGGGGAGCTGTTTTTT	TRBV7-3	TRBJ2-2	.	.
CASQTPRGRNYGYTF	TGTGCCAGCCAAACCCCTCGGGGGAGGAACTATGGCTACACCTTC	TRBV6-5	TRBJ1-2	few	.
CASSEVAGFQPQHF	TGTGCCAGCAGTGAAGTAGCGGGGTTTCAGCCCCAGCATTTT	TRBV6-1	TRBJ1-5	.	.
CASSTKGLAGGRADTQYF	TGCGCCAGCAGCACAAAGGGGCTAGCGGGGGGAAGGGCAGATACGCAGTATTTT	TRBV5-1	TRBJ2-3	.	TRBD2
CASSSGTSLTYEQYF	TGTGCCAGCAGCTCCGGGACTAGCCTTACCTACGAGCAGTACTTC	TRBV5-4	TRBJ2-7	.	TRBD2
CASSQEGTGTLYGYTF	TGTGCCAGCAGCCAAGAGGGTACAGGGACCCTTTATGGCTACACCTTC	TRBV3-1/TRBV3-2	TRBJ1-2	.	.
CASSLEGEDQPQHF	TGCGCCAGCAGCTTGGAAGGGGAGGATCAGCCCCAGCATTTT	TRBV5-1	TRBJ1-5	.	.
CASSRSGTGEDYEQYF	TGCGCCAGCAGCAGGTCCGGGACAGGGGAAGACTACGAGCAGTACTTC	TRBV5-1	TRBJ2-7	.	TRBD1
CASSQGEGRGTDTQYF	TGCGCCAGCAGCCAAGGCGAGGGGCGGGGGACAGATACGCAGTATTTT	TRBV4-3	TRBJ2-3	.	TRBD2
CASSLFGYGYTF	TGTGCCAGCAGCCTCTTCGGCTATGGCTACACCTTC	TRBV7-9	TRBJ1-2	.	.
CASSVAQGGFFSYNEQFF	TGTGCCAGCAGCGTGGCTCAAGGGGGCTTTTTCTCCTACAATGAGCAGTTCTTC	TRBV9	TRBJ2-1	.	TRBD1
CSVAGLKESGNTIYF	TGCAGCGTTGCAGGGCTAAAGGAGTCTGGAAACACCATATATTTT	TRBV29-1	TRBJ1-3	.	.
CASTSRGSYEQYF	TGTGCCAGCACGTCCAGAGGTTCATACGAGCAGTACTTC	TRBV12-3/TRBV12-4	TRBJ2-7	.	.
CASSLAGGNTIYF	TGTGCCAGCAGCTTAGCCGGGGGAAACACCATATATTTT	TRBV11-3	TRBJ1-3	few	.
CATSREGAASEKLFF	TGTGCCACCAGCAGGGAGGGGGCCGCGAGTGAAAAACTGTTTTTT	TRBV15	TRBJ1-4	.	TRBD1
CASSSTTGGWETQYF	TGCGCCAGCAGCTCCACGACAGGGGGCTGGGAGACCCAGTACTTC	TRBV5-1	TRBJ2-5	once	TRBD1
CAWSETGRGEKLFF	TGTGCCTGGAGTGAAACAGGGCGAGGGGAAAAACTGTTTTTT	TRBV30	TRBJ1-4	.	.
CASSPRTGIQNEQFF	TGCGCCAGCAGCCCTCGGACAGGGATTCAAAATGAGCAGTTCTTC	TRBV5-1	TRBJ2-1	.	TRBD1
CASSESWNYGYTF	TGTGCCAGCAGCGAGTCGTGGAACTATGGCTACACCTTC	TRBV6-5	TRBJ1-2	.	.
CASSLHAREDYGYTF	TGTGCCAGCAGCCTACACGCCAGGGAGGACTATGGCTACACCTTC	TRBV6-5	TRBJ1-2	.	.
CASSLFGTGGDTQYF	TGTGCCAGCAGTTTATTTGGGACAGGGGGAGATACGCAGTATTTT	TRBV28	TRBJ2-3	.	TRBD1
CASSLLSGTSGETQYF	TGTGCCAGCAGCCTCCTCTCCGGGACTAGCGGAGAGACCCAGTACTTC	TRBV9	TRBJ2-5	.	TRBD2
CASSSYRDSSGSPLHF	TGTGCCAGCAGCTCTTACCGGGACAGTTCCGGTTCACCCCTCCACTTT	TRBV7-6	TRBJ1-6	few	TRBD1
CASSVDSSSYGYTF	TGTGCCAGCAGTGTAGACTCCTCGTCCTATGGCTACACCTTC	TRBV2	TRBJ1-2	.	.
CATSDPTGARETQYF	TGTGCCACCAGTGACCCTACAGGGGCACGGGAGACCCAGTACTTC	TRBV24-1	TRBJ2-5	once	TRBD1
CASNDGQTLHLNTEAFF	TGTGCCAGCAACGACGGACAGACCCTTCATTTGAACACTGAAGCTTTCTTT	TRBV7-9	TRBJ1-1	once	.
CASRDIDEAFF	TGTGCCAGCAGGGACATTGATGAAGCTTTCTTT	TRBV7-9	TRBJ1-1	.	.
CASSWGTGGIPLHF	TGTGCCAGCAGTTGGGGGACAGGGGGAATACCCCTCCACTTT	TRBV6-5	TRBJ1-6	.	TRBD1
CASSSLAGGGQETQYF	TGCGCCAGCAGCTCCCTCGCGGGGGGGGGCCAAGAGACCCAGTACTTC	TRBV5-1	TRBJ2-5	.	TRBD2
CATLYSGEQFF	TGTGCTACTCTATATTCTGGTGAGCAGTTCTTC	TRBV19	TRBJ2-1	.	.
CASSLGLAGQETQYF	TGTGCCAGCAGTTTAGGACTAGCGGGACAAGAGACCCAGTACTTC	TRBV27	TRBJ2-5	.	TRBD2